One sample yielded the 31 T cell receptor beta chains listed below, sequenced in a study of blood T cell repertoires in COVID-19. The repertoire was sequenced with immunoSEQ multiplex PCR; TCRdb's copy has only in-frame clones and lacks some. The repertoire includes fewer than 150,000 clones, around 86% of them detected once, and over 5% sits in the top ten. The sequencing input was peripheral blood. The receptor source for this set is a human donor in a cohort sampled during active COVID-19.

J is TRBJ2-2 and V is TRBV3-1 (or the pseudogene TRBV3-2), with TRBD2 matching 13 bases. Germline-derived CDR1 and CDR2 are LGHDT and YNNKEL (reference sequence). There are 17 residues in the CDR3. Trimming removed 5 bases from V and 6 bases from J; junction bases left unmatched: 9. In DNA form, the CDR3 reads TGTGCCAGCAGCTCTCCGGGACTAGCGGGAATGTCCGGGGAGCTGTTTTTT. Encoded protein: CASSSPGLAGMSGELFF.

CDR3 amino acids: CSVEVLAGMAQETQYF. CDR3 DNA sequence: TGCAGCGTTGAAGTCTTGGCAGGGATGGCGCAAGAGACCCAGTACTTC. J is TRBJ2-5 and V is TRBV29-1; D possibly corresponds to TRBD1 (5 bases). The CDR3 consists of 16 residues. The V gene lost 1 base and the J gene lost 2 bases, with 17 bases spanning the gap. CDR1 is SQVTM, CDR2 ANQGSEA, per germline.

The chain uses TRBV2 and TRBJ1-2; D is unclear. The CDR3 consists of 13 residues. CDR1 is SNHLY and CDR2 is FYNNEI in the germline V gene. The V and J ends lost 8 bases and 7 bases respectively, with 17 bases between them. CDR3 DNA sequence: TGTGCCAGCTCCCCATTAGGTTCAGGTGGCTACACCTTC. Amino acids: CASSPLGSGGYTF. The variable domain in full, completed from reference TRBV2 and TRBJ1-2, reads EPEVTQTPSHQVTQMGQEVILRCVPISNHLYFYWYRQILGQKVEFLVSFYNNEISEKSEIFDDQFSVERPDGSNFTLKIRSTKLEDSAMYFCASSPLGSGGYTFGSGTRLTVV.

The chain combines TRBV7-6 with TRBJ2-5; D may be TRBD2 (5 bases). Germline V gene data show CDR1 as SGHVS and CDR2 as FNYEAQ. With 1 base removed from V and 1 base from J, the gap between germline ends came to 10 bases. This CDR3 comprises 15 residues. The CDR3 DNA sequence: TGTGCCAGCAGCTTAGTGGCAGGACTCCAAGAGACCCAGTACTTC. It specifies CASSLVAGLQETQYF.

This clone was seen just once. V gene TRBV19 combines with J gene TRBJ2-1; possible D gene TRBD2, 5 bases. The CDR3 has 13 residues. Per germline, CDR1 LNHDA and CDR2 SQIVND (reference sequence). Trimming shortened V by 5 bases and J by 8 bases, and 13 bases separated the two germline ends. The CDR3 bases are TGTGCCAGTAGTGCCCGACTAAAGGATGAGCAGTTCTTC. This gives the protein CASSARLKDEQFF.

Points on this clone: The junction departs from the called germline gene at one end, perhaps through a read error. The chain has TRBV10-3 and TRBJ2-1; 11 bases agree with TRBD2. This CDR3 spans 12 amino acids. CDR1 and CDR2 from the germline V gene are ENHRY and SYGVKD. CDR3 in DNA: TGTGCCACCGGGACTAGCGGAAGATTCCTGGTCTTC. Protein: CATGTSGRFLVF.

This rearrangement joins TRBV7-2 to TRBJ2-5, with 11 bases identical to TRBD2. V was clipped by 0 bases and J by 12 bases; unmatched bases: 6. The germline V gene has CDR1 SGHTA and CDR2 FQGNSA. The CDR3 has 14 residues. The CDR3 DNA is TGTGCCAGCAGCTTAGCCCTAGCGGGGGGCCGGGAGTACTTC. It codes for CASSLALAGGREYF.

This chain joins TRBV7-9 and TRBJ1-2; D is possibly TRBD1 (5 bases). This CDR3 comprises 15 residues. Germline V gives CDR1 SEHNR, CDR2 FQNEAQ (reference sequence). V was pared by 1 base and J by 3 bases, with 12 bases between. In DNA, the CDR3 is TGTGCCAGCAGCTTAGGACAGCAACCTGACTATGGCTACACCTTC. As protein: CASSLGQQPDYGYTF.

V is TRBV7-9 and J is TRBJ2-1, with 7 bases aligning to TRBD2. The CDR3 is 15 amino acids. Germline V gene lookup returns CDR1 SEHNR and CDR2 FQNEAQ (reference sequence). Trimming took 4 bases from V and 7 from J; bases not matched to a gene: 10. The CDR3 loop reads CASSSKTGLSNEQFF. The CDR3 nucleotides are TGTGCCAGCAGCTCCAAGACGGGACTATCTAATGAGCAGTTCTTC.

This chain links TRBV2 with TRBJ1-2; maybe TRBD1 (5 bases). Germline CDR1 SNHLY, CDR2 FYNNEI. The CDR3 covers 15 residues. The ends were cut back, 2 bases at V and 0 bases at J, with 10 bases in the middle. This CDR3 is CASSELKGPNYGYTF. The DNA of the CDR3 is TGTGCCAGCAGTGAATTGAAGGGGCCTAACTATGGCTACACCTTC.

The chain is built from TRBV14 and TRBJ2-7; perhaps TRBD1 as D (5 bases). The V gene's germline CDR1 is SGHDN and CDR2 FVKESK. V dropped 3 bases and J dropped 2 bases, with 14 bases sitting between them. CDR3 length: 15 amino acids. CDR3 nucleotides: TGTGCCAGCAGCCAGGCAGGGATTCCCCCCTACGAGCAGTACTTC. Amino acids: CASSQAGIPPYEQYF.

The rearrangement joins TRBV11-2 to TRBJ1-1; tentative D call: TRBD1 (6 bases). This CDR3 region has 16 residues. Germline assignment: CDR1 SGHAT and CDR2 FQNNGV. V was shortened by 0 bases and J by 5 bases, with 16 bases between the two germline ends. The CDR3 loop reads CASSLDQASRGTEAFF. Here the CDR3 DNA reads TGTGCCAGCAGCTTAGATCAGGCTTCAAGGGGGACTGAAGCTTTCTTT. The entire variable domain, with the rest obtained from reference TRBV11-2 and TRBJ1-1, is as follows: EAGVAQSPRYKIIEKRQSVAFWCNPISGHATLYWYQQILGQGPKLLIQFQNNGVVDDSQLPKDRFSAERLKGVDSTLKIQPAKLEDSAVYLCASSLDQASRGTEAFFGQGTRLTVV.

The rearrangement joins TRBV4-1 to TRBJ2-1; maybe TRBD2 (5 bases). V was shortened by 0 bases and J by 2 bases, with 11 bases between the two germline ends. The CDR3 covers 16 residues. The germline V gene has CDR1 MGHRA and CDR2 YSYEKL. As DNA, the CDR3 is TGCGCCAGCAGCCAAGAGCTTACGGGAACCTACAATGAGCAGTTCTTC. It is translated as CASSQELTGTYNEQFF.

The chain joins TRBV18 to TRBJ2-7; D might be TRBD2 (6 bases). Germline CDR1 is KGHSH and CDR2 is LQKENI. Trimming took 3 bases from V and 6 from J, leaving 18 bases between them. This CDR3 spans 15 amino acids. The chain's CDR3 is CASSPGDSLLTEQYF. The CDR3 nucleotides read TGTGCCAGCTCACCGGGGGACTCCCTCTTGACCGAGCAGTACTTC.

V gene TRBV28 combines with J gene TRBJ2-7; no clear D gene. This CDR3 is built from 12 residues. Germline V gives CDR1 MDHEN, CDR2 SYDVKM. Trimming took 3 bases from V and 3 from J, leaving 6 bases between them. Here the CDR3 DNA reads TGTGCCAGCAGTTTCGGTTTCTACGAGCAGTACTTC. The encoded protein is CASSFGFYEQYF.

The chain combines TRBV14 with TRBJ2-2; D unclear. Germline values: CDR1 SGHDN, CDR2 FVKESK. V lost 0 bases to trimming and J lost 7 bases, with 6 bases between them. The CDR3 contains 13 residues. The CDR3 coding sequence is TGTGCCAGCAGCCAAGATTTCGTCGGGGAGCTGTTTTTT. Translation gives CASSQDFVGELFF.

This sequence joins TRBV5-7 and TRBJ2-5; unclear D gene. TRBV5-7 belongs to the ORF category, with a function that is uncertain. The V end was cut by 3 bases, the J end by 4 bases, with 13 bases between. CDR3 length: 14 amino acids. This CDR3 is CASSCSLGGETQYF. DNA of the CDR3: TGTGCCAGCAGCTGTAGCCTCGGTGGAGAGACCCAGTACTTC.

V gene TRBV11-2 combines with J gene TRBJ2-1; D not resolved. Germline CDR1 SGHAT, CDR2 FQNNGV. The CDR3 is made up of 12 amino acids. V shed 1 base and J shed 8 bases, with 6 bases lying between them. The CDR3, as DNA: TGTGCCAGCAGCTTAGGTATAGATGAGCAGTTCTTC. The encoded protein is CASSLGIDEQFF.

This chain uses TRBV7-9 with TRBJ2-1; 7 bases align to TRBD1. V lost 5 bases and J lost 4; bases outside the gene matches: 11. The germline gives CDR1 SEHNR, CDR2 FQNEAQ (reference sequence). The CDR3 covers 16 residues. CDR3 in DNA: TGTGCCAGCAGCCTCGAGACAGGGTACCTTTACAATGAGCAGTTCTTC. This codes for CASSLETGYLYNEQFF. Combining the CDR3 with reference TRBV7-9 and TRBJ2-1 gives the whole variable domain DTGVSQNPRHKITKRGQNVTFRCDPISEHNRLYWYRQTLGQGPEFLTYFQNEAQLEKSRLLSDRFSAERPKGSFSTLEIQRTEQGDSAMYLCASSLETGYLYNEQFFGPGTRLTVL.

The CDR3 spells CASSFGQGAEAFF. DNA for the CDR3: TGTGCCAGCAGCTTCGGACAGGGGGCTGAAGCTTTCTTT. This chain uses TRBV5-4 with TRBJ1-1; 10 positions agree with TRBD1. CDR3 length equals 13 residues. Germline CDR1 and CDR2: SGHNT and YYREEE (reference sequence). The J segment lost 6 bases and the V segment lost 2 bases, leaving 1 base of the junction unmatched. The full variable domain, in which reference TRBV5-4 and TRBJ1-1 provide the parts outside the CDR3, is ETGVTQSPTHLIKTRGQQVTLRCSSQSGHNTVSWYQQALGQGPQFIFQYYREEENGRGNFPPRFSGLQFPNYSSELNVNALELDDSALYLCASSFGQGAEAFFGQGTRLTVV.

This clone was detected ten times or more. V and J are TRBV30 and TRBJ2-7, with D possibly being TRBD1 (6 bases). Trimming pared 2 bases from V and 13 bases from J, leaving 21 bases between. Germline CDR1 reads GTSNPN; CDR2 reads SVGIG (reference sequence). This CDR3 has 13 residues. CDR3 residues: CAWSRTVTGHPYF. In nucleotides, the CDR3 is TGTGCCTGGAGTCGGACGGTGACGGGACATCCTTACTTC.

The chain joins TRBV5-5 to TRBJ1-2; D not resolved. Germline V lookup: CDR1 SGHKS, CDR2 YYEKEE (reference sequence). Trimming stripped 1 base from V and 3 bases from J, with 13 bases between. The CDR3 consists of 15 residues. The DNA for the CDR3 is TGTGCCAGCAGCTTGTTGCCTGGGCCGGACTATGGCTACACCTTC. Protein product: CASSLLPGPDYGYTF.

The CDR3 is CASSEAAGGQPQHF. The CDR3 DNA sequence: TGTGCCAGCAGTGAAGCTGCGGGGGGTCAGCCCCAGCATTTT. The rearrangement joins TRBV2 to TRBJ1-5; the D gene is possibly TRBD1 (5 bases). The CDR3 extends over 14 amino acids. V lost 0 bases, J lost 6 bases, and 9 bases lay in between. The germline V gene has CDR1 SNHLY and CDR2 FYNNEI.

Only one count was recorded for this clone. This CDR3 is CASSQDRSRRQKLFF. In DNA, the CDR3 is TGTGCCAGCAGCCAAGATCGAAGTCGGCGGCAAAAACTGTTTTTT. This chain joins TRBV3-1 (or the pseudogene TRBV3-2) and TRBJ1-4; no firm D call. Looked up from germline, CDR1 is LGHDT and CDR2 is YNNKEL (reference sequence). V lost 0 bases and J 9 bases, leaving 14 bases between the germline ends. The CDR3 totals 15 residues.

The V gene is TRBV7-8, the J gene TRBJ2-3; possible D gene TRBD1, 6 bases. CDR1 is SGHVS and CDR2 is FQNEAQ in the germline V gene. CDR3 length equals 16 residues. V lost 5 bases and J 0 bases, leaving 15 bases between the germline ends. The CDR3 bases are TGTGCCAGCAGCCACCACAGGGATTCTAGCACAGATACGCAGTATTTT. Protein product: CASSHHRDSSTDTQYF.

This chain connects TRBV11-1 to TRBJ1-2; no reliable D call. V was trimmed by 3 bases and J by 4 bases, leaving 15 bases between them. The V gene's germline CDR1 is SGHAT and CDR2 FQDESV (reference sequence). This CDR3 has 15 residues. CDR3 bases: TGTGCCAGCAGCTTGGGTCTCGGAGGGAGCTATGGCTACACCTTC. Translation gives CASSLGLGGSYGYTF.

This clone turned up a few times. The V and J genes are TRBV18 and TRBJ1-5; TRBD1 might be the D (6 bases). Germline-derived CDR1 and CDR2 are KGHSH and LQKENI. This CDR3 is built from 14 residues. Trimming left V 3 bases short and J 7 bases short, with 13 bases between. CDR3 sequence (DNA): TGTGCCAGCTCACCGGACAGTTTTGGGCAGCCCCAGCATTTT. Protein sequence: CASSPDSFGQPQHF.

This clone was seen just once. The rearrangement joins TRBV5-4 to TRBJ2-7; 7 bases fit TRBD1. Germline CDR1 SGHNT, CDR2 YYREEE (reference sequence). The CDR3 covers 13 residues. After removal of 3 bases from V and 3 bases from J, the junction contained 3 bases not matched to a gene. DNA of the CDR3: TGTGCCAGCAGCTGGGACAGTTACTACGAGCAGTACTTC. Its protein is CASSWDSYYEQYF. Together with reference TRBV5-4 and TRBJ2-7, the CDR3 gives the full variable domain: ETGVTQSPTHLIKTRGQQVTLRCSSQSGHNTVSWYQQALGQGPQFIFQYYREEENGRGNFPPRFSGLQFPNYSSELNVNALELDDSALYLCASSWDSYYEQYFGPGTRLTVT.

The chain uses TRBV27 and TRBJ2-5; 10 bases align to TRBD1. Trimming at V came to 0 bases and at J to 4 bases, leaving 5 bases not matched to a gene. The CDR3 loop spans 16 amino acids. CDR1 MNHEY and CDR2 SMNVEV come from the germline V gene (reference sequence). For the CDR3, the DNA is TGTGCCAGCAGTTTATCAGGACAGGGGGTTAGAGAGACCCAGTACTTC. This gives the protein CASSLSGQGVRETQYF.

The chain combines TRBV13 with TRBJ2-3; 10 bases fit TRBD2. The CDR3 loop spans 15 amino acids. The germline V gene has CDR1 PRHDT and CDR2 FYEKMQ (reference sequence). J lost 1 base, V lost 5 bases, and 3 bases had no gene match. CDR3 in amino acids: CASSLTSGGTDTQYF. CDR3 bases: TGTGCCAGCAGCCTAACTAGCGGGGGCACAGATACGCAGTATTTT. The variable domain in full, with the rest retrieved from reference TRBV13 and TRBJ2-3, is AAGVIQSPRHLIKEKRETATLKCYPIPRHDTVYWYQQGPGQDPQFLISFYEKMQSDKGSIPDRFSAQQFSDYHSELNMSSLELGDSALYFCASSLTSGGTDTQYFGPGTRLTVL.

The V and J genes are TRBV10-1 and TRBJ1-1; TRBD1 agrees at 9 bases. V lost 5 bases, J lost 4 bases, and 2 bases stayed unmatched. The CDR3 totals 13 residues. Germline V gene data show CDR1 as WNHNN and CDR2 as SYGVQD (reference sequence). CDR3 sequence: CASSRQGGTEAFF. CDR3 bases: TGCGCCAGCAGTAGACAGGGGGGCACTGAAGCTTTCTTT.